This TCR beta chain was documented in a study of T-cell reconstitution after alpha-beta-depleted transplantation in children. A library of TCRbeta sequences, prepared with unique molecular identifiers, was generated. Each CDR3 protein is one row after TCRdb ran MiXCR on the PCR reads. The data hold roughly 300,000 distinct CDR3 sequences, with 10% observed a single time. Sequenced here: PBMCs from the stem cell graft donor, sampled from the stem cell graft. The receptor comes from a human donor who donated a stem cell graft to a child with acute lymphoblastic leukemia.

Written as DNA, the CDR3 is TGCAGTGCTAGAGATCCCTTGGGGTTTCATGAAAAACTGTTTTTT. Its protein is CSARDPLGFHEKLFF. V gene TRBV20-1 combines with J gene TRBJ1-4; D is undetermined. Germline CDR1 DFQATT, CDR2 SNEGSKA (reference sequence). V was pared by 0 bases and J by 6 bases, with 14 bases between. The CDR3 contains 15 residues.